This T cell receptor beta chain was observed in a study of T cells after yellow fever vaccination. Study-wide results and caveats: Faster peaking, at day 5 versus 15, marked a secondary response that was weaker. Overlap between CD4 and CD8 compartments was detected for a small share of clonotypes. FACS-sorted repertoires might harbor abundant contaminating clonotypes from the bulk population. Most clones from primary vaccination were detected again post-booster (approximately 96% CD4, 88% CD8).

TCRdb used MiXCR to reprocess the 5' RACE reads, holding one entry per CDR3 protein. The repertoire includes under 400,000 distinct CDR3 sequences, roughly 10% of them detected once, and roughly 18% sits in the top ten. The CDR3 loop spans 13 amino acids. CDR1 and CDR2 (germline): SQVTM, ANQGSEA. The V end lost 5 bases, the J end lost 5 bases, and 16 bases lay between the germline ends. Of note for this clonotype: Its antigen is not identified.

The clonotype was recovered from a man between 18 and 35 years old who received the YFV17D yellow fever vaccine. The chain is built from TRBV29-1 and TRBJ2-7; a weak D match, TRBD2 (6 bases). The specimen was PBMCs, collected on the day of the first yellow fever vaccination. The CDR3 nucleotides are TGCAGCGTTAGACTAGATCGTCCCGACGAGCAGTACTTC. Protein: CSVRLDRPDEQYF.